This T cell receptor (beta chain) was identified in a study of T cells in women clearing cervical HPV infection. Study in general: Cases' blood sampling followed lesion detection by median around 160 days (90 to 200). Whole-study findings and limits: Richness differences could reflect unmeasured T-cell content per sample. CIN3+ cases had significantly higher TCR richness than controls; evenness did not differ.

There are 14 residues in the CDR3. Germline-derived CDR1 and CDR2 are GTSNPN and SVGIG (reference sequence). The trim removed 1 base at V and 8 bases at J, leaving 6 bases unmatched. Comment on this clone: Its antigen is currently unknown. The CDR3 end lies 3 residues beyond the end of the read and is filled in from the germline J gene.

Profiled with immunoSEQ multiplex PCR; TCRdb holds only in-frame clones, not every one. In all, the sample yields 30,000 to 45,000 clones. The chain employs TRBV30 and TRBJ2-1; 9 positions match TRBD2. The clonotype comes from a woman aged 18 to 75 with a cervical HPV16 infection that either progressed to CIN3+ or cleared (not recorded which). The sequenced material came from blood buffy coat. CDR3 bases read: TGTGCCTGGAGTGGGGGGACTAGCCCGGATGAG. The encoded protein is CAWSGGTSPDE. The full CDR3 protein is CAWSGGTSPDEQFF.